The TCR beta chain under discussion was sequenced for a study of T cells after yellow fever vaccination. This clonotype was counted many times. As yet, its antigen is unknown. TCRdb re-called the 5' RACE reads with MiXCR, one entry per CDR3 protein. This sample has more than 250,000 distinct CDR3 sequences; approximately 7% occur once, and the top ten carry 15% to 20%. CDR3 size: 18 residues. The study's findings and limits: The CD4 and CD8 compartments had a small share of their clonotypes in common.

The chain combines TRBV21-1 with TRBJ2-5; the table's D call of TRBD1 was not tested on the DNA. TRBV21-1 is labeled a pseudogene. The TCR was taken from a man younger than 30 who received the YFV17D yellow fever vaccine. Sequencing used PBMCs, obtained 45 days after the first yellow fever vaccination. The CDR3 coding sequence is TGTGCCAGCAGCTCCCGGTTGTCGGGGGAGCTCCTTCAAGAGACCCAGTACTTC. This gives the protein CASSSRLSGELLQETQYF.